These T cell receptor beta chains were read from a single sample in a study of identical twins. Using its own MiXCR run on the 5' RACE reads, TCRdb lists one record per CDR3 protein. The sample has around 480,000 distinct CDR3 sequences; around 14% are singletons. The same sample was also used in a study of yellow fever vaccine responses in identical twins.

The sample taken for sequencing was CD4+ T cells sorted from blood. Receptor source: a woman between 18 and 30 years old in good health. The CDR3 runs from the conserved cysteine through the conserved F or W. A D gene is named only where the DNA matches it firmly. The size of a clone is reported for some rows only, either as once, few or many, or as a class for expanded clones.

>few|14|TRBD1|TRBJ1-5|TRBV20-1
CSAGGDRANQPQHF
TGCAGTGCTGGGGGGGACAGGGCGAATCAGCCCCAGCATTTT
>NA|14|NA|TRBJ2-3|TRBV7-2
CASSPRGIEVTQYF
TGTGCCAGCAGCCCCCGGGGGATAGAAGTTACGCAGTATTTT
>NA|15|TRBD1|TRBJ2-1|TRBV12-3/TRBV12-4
CASSLRDSSASEQFF
TGTGCCAGCAGTTTAAGGGACAGTTCTGCATCAGAGCAGTTCTTC
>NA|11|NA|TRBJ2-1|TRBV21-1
CASSPGGQQFF
TGTGCCAGCAGCCCGGGGGGGCAGCAGTTCTTC
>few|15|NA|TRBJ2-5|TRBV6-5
CASSYSPGPVETQYF
TGTGCCAGCAGTTACTCGCCCGGGCCGGTAGAGACCCAGTACTTC
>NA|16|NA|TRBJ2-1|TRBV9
CASSVGVRVTDNEQFF
TGTGCCAGCAGCGTAGGGGTCAGGGTGACCGACAATGAGCAGTTCTTC
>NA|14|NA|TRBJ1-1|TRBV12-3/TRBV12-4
CASRGSAKNTEAFF
TGTGCCAGCAGGGGATCGGCTAAGAACACTGAAGCTTTCTTT
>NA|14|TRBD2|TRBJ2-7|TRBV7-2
CASSPREGPYEQYF
TGTGCCAGCAGCCCACGGGAGGGCCCCTACGAGCAGTACTTC
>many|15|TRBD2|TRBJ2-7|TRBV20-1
CSARDPGLATYEQYF
TGCAGTGCTAGAGATCCGGGACTAGCTACGTACGAGCAGTACTTC
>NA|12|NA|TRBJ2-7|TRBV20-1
CSAQQTLSEQYF
TGCAGTGCTCAACAAACCTTGTCCGAGCAGTACTTC
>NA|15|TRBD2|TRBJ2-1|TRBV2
CASRTLAGGYNEQFF
TGTGCCAGCAGGACGCTAGCGGGAGGCTACAATGAGCAGTTCTTC
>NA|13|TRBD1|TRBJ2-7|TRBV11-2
CASSQDRGNEQYF
TGTGCCAGCAGCCAGGACAGGGGCAACGAGCAGTACTTC
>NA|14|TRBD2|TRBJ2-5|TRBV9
CASSVTSGRATQYF
TGTGCCAGCAGCGTGACTAGCGGGAGGGCGACCCAGTACTTC
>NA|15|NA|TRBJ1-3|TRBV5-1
CASSRPEGSGNTIYF
TGCGCCAGCAGCCGACCGGAGGGCTCTGGAAACACCATATATTTT
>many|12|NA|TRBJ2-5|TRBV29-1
CSVGLTQETQYF
TGCAGCGTCGGACTCACTCAAGAGACCCAGTACTTC
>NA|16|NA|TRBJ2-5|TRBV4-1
CASSQGQGRRQETQYF
TGCGCCAGCAGCCAAGGTCAAGGACGCCGACAAGAGACCCAGTACTTC
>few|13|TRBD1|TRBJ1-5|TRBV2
CASNGQGNQPQHF
TGTGCCAGCAATGGACAGGGAAATCAGCCCCAGCATTTT
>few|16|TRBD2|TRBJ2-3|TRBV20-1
CSASGASGSWGDTQYF
TGCAGTGCTAGCGGTGCTAGCGGGAGTTGGGGGGATACGCAGTATTTT
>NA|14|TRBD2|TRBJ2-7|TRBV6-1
CASISGGGGYEQYF
TGTGCCAGCATCTCTGGGGGGGGGGGCTACGAGCAGTACTTC
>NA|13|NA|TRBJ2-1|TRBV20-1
CSARDQGTAEQFF
TGCAGTGCTAGAGATCAAGGCACGGCCGAGCAGTTCTTC
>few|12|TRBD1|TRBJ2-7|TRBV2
CAIGDRSSEEYF
TGTGCCATAGGGGACAGAAGTTCAGAGGAGTACTTC
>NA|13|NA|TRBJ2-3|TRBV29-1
CSVDRVAGDTQYF
TGCAGCGTTGACAGGGTCGCGGGGGATACGCAGTATTTT
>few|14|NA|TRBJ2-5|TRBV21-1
CASSKLKNQETQYF
TGTGCCAGCAGCAAACTAAAAAACCAAGAGACCCAGTACTTC
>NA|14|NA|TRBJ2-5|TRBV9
CASSAEGGGETQYF
TGTGCCAGCAGCGCCGAGGGAGGCGGAGAGACCCAGTACTTC
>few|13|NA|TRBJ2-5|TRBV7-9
CASSLVQRETQYF
TGTGCCAGCAGCTTAGTTCAGAGGGAGACCCAGTACTTC
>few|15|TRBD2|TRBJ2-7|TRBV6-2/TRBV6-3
CASSKPSGITYEQYF
TGTGCCAGCAGTAAACCTAGCGGGATCACCTACGAGCAGTACTTC
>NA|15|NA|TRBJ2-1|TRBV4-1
CASSPDVVSYNEQFF
TGCGCCAGCAGCCCAGACGTGGTGTCTTACAATGAGCAGTTCTTC
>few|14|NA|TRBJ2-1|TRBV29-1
CSVAKDSWDNEQFF
TGCAGCGTTGCCAAAGACAGTTGGGACAATGAGCAGTTCTTC
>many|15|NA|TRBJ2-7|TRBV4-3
CASSPTTGRTYEQYF
TGCGCCAGCAGCCCAACGACAGGTCGTACCTACGAGCAGTACTTC
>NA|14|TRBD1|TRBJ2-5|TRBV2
CASRGQGAGKTQYF
TGTGCCAGCAGAGGACAGGGGGCGGGGAAGACCCAGTACTTC